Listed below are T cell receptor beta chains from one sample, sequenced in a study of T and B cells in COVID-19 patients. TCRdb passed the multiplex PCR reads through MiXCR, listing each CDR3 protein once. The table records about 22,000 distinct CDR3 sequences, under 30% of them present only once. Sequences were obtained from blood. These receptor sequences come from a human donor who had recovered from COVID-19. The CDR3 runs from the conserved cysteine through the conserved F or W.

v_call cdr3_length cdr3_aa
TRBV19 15 CASRGGTTGANVLTF
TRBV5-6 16 CASALLAGEGTDTQYF
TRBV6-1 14 CASSRGTAGNTIYF
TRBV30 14 CAWSVRQVNTEAFF
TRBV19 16 CASSNNFGQGNTEAFF
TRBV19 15 CASSAGQGAVYEQYF
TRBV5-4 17 CASTTGLAGGPNHEQYF
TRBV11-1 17 CASSLGPLAGVSNEQFF
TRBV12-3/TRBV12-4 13 CASSFQLNQPQHF
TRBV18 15 CASSPGLAGRGEQYF
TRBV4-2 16 CASSQPGLAAQETQYF
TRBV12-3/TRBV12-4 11 CASSSTRELFF
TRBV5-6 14 CASSQVRETTEAFF
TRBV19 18 CASSFRTGAPSTNKKLFF
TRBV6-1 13 CASSPGDQNTIYF
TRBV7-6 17 CASSLDPPDRAYGELFF
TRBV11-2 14 CASSAGLAGVEQFF
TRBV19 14 CASSGTSMTDTQYF
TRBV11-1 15 CASSLYSGSQETQYF
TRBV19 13 CASQGQGREKLFF
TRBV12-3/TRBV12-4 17 CASSLVGTSGRENEQFF
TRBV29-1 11 CSVGTAGEQYF
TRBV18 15 CASSPPRDGSYEQYF
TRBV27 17 CASRAGFGRGTGNEQFF
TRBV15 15 CATSPARGVHYEQYF
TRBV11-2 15 CASSLNVGEVDEQFF
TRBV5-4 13 CASSLEGAETQYF
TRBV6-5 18 CASSSPGLARTYTGELFF
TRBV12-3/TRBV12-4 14 CASSLGQGDGGYTF
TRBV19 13 CASSISPAAEQFF
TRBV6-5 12 CASSVTGGEQYF
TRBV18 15 CASSPYQGNTGELFF
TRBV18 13 CASSPMEAYEQYF
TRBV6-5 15 CASRPYSGNNSPLHF
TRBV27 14 CASSLLGQEETQYF
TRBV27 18 CASSPSGTSAINRGELFF
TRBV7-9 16 CASSLALSGGTDTQYF
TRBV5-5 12 CASSLGAYEQYF
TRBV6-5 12 CASRSSESKAFF
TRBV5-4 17 CASSLGGLKDGRYGYTF
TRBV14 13 CASSRDRKETQYF
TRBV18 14 CASLRTGGWNEQFF
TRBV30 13 CAWRVEDFYGYTF
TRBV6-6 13 CASSYFLIGELFF
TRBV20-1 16 CSAEGATSVRTDTQYF
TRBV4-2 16 CASSPSGLAGGGEQFF
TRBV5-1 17 CASSLNLIAGSVETQYF
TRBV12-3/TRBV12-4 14 CASSLSGTNYGYTF
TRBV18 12 CASSTSGNEQFF
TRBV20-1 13 CSASPGVSYEQYF
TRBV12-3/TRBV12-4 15 CASRPRRGVANEQFF
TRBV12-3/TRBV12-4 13 CASTPWPQETQYF
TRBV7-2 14 CASSLGLRTYEQYF
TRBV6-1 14 CASSVPPGNEKLFF
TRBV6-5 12 CASIGQAYEQYF